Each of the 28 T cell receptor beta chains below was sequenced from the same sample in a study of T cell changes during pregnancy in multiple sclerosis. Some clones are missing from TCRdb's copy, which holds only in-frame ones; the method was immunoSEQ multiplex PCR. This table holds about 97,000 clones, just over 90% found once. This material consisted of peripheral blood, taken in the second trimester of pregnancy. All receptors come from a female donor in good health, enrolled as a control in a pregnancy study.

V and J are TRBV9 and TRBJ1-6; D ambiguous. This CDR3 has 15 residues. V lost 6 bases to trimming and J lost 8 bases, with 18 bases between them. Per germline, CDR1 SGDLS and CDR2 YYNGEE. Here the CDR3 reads CASTPGSGSYSPLHF. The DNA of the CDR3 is TGTGCCAGCACCCCGGGAAGCGGGAGCTATTCACCCCTCCACTTT.

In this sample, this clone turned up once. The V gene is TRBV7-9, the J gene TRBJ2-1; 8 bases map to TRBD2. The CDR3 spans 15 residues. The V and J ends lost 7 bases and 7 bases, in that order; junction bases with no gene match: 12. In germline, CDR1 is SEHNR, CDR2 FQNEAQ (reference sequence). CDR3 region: CASTLRGGRENEQFF. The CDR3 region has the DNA TGTGCCAGCACCCTCCGGGGGGGGAGAGAAAATGAGCAGTTCTTC. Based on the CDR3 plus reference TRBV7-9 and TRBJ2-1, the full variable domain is DTGVSQNPRHKITKRGQNVTFRCDPISEHNRLYWYRQTLGQGPEFLTYFQNEAQLEKSRLLSDRFSAERPKGSFSTLEIQRTEQGDSAMYLCASTLRGGRENEQFFGPGTRLTVL.

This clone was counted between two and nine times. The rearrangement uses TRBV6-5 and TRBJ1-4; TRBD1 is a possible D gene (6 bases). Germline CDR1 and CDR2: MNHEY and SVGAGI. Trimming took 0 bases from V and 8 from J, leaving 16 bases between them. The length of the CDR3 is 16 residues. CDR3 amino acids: CASSYSMLGQSEKLFF. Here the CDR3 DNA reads TGTGCCAGCAGTTACTCGATGTTGGGACAATCGGAAAAACTGTTTTTT.

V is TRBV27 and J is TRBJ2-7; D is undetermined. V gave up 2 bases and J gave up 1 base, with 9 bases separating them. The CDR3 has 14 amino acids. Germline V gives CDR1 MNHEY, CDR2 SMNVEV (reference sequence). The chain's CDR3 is CASSLVSASYEQYF. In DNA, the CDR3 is TGTGCCAGCAGTTTAGTGAGCGCGTCCTACGAGCAGTACTTC.

The CDR3 sequence is CASSYEAGRPDTQYF. The CDR3 DNA reads TGTGCCAGCAGTTACGAGGCGGGACGCCCAGATACGCAGTATTTT. The rearrangement links TRBV6-6 to TRBJ2-3, with D possibly matching TRBD2 (6 bases). V was cut by 2 bases and J by 4 bases, with 13 bases left in between. The CDR3 covers 15 residues. CDR1 and CDR2 (germline): MNHNY, SVGAGI (reference sequence).

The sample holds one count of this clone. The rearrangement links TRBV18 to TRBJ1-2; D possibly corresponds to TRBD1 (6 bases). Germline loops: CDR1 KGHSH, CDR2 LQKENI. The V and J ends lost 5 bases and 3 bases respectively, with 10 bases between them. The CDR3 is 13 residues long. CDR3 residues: CASSVHRDYGYTF. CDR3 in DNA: TGTGCCAGCTCAGTCCACAGGGACTATGGCTACACCTTC.

The CDR3 loop is CASRDQGFNEKLFF. The CDR3 region has the DNA TGTGCCAGCAGGGATCAGGGTTTTAATGAAAAACTGTTTTTT. The chain carries TRBV25-1 and TRBJ1-4; possible D gene TRBD1, 5 bases. CDR1 MGHDK and CDR2 SYGVNS come from the germline V gene. The CDR3 is 14 residues long. The germline V and J ends were trimmed by 6 bases and 4 bases, with 12 bases remaining between them.

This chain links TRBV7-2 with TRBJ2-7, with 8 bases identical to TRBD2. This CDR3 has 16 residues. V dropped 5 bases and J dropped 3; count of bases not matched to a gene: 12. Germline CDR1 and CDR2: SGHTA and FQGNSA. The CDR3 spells CASSPPNGRANYEQYF. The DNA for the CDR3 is TGTGCCAGCAGCCCCCCAAACGGGAGGGCGAACTACGAGCAGTACTTC.

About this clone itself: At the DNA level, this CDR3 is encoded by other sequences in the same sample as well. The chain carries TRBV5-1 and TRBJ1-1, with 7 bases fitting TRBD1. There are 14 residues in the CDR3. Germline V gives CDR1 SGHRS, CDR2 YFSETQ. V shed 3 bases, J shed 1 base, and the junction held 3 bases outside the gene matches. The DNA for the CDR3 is TGCGCCAGCAGCTCGGGACAGCCGAACACTGAAGCTTTCTTT. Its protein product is CASSSGQPNTEAFF.

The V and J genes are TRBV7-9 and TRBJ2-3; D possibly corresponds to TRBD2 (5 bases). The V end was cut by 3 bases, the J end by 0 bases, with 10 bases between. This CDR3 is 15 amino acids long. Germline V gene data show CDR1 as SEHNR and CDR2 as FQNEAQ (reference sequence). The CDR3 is CASSLLATSTDTQYF. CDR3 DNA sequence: TGTGCCAGCAGCTTGCTAGCCACCAGCACAGATACGCAGTATTTT.

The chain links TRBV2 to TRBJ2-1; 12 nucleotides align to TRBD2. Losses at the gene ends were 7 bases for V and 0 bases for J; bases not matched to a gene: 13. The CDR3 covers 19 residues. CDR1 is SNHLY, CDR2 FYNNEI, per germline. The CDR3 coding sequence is TGTGCCAGCATCGGACCGCCGGGACTAGCGGGCCCCTCCTACAATGAGCAGTTCTTC. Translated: CASIGPPGLAGPSYNEQFF. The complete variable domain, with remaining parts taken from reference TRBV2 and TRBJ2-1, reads EPEVTQTPSHQVTQMGQEVILRCVPISNHLYFYWYRQILGQKVEFLVSFYNNEISEKSEIFDDQFSVERPDGSNFTLKIRSTKLEDSAMYFCASIGPPGLAGPSYNEQFFGPGTRLTVL.

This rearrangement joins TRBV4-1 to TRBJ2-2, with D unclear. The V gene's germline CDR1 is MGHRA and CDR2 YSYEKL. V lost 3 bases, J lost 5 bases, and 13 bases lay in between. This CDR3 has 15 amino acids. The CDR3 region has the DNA TGCGCCAGCAGCCACGCGGTCACTATGACCGGGGAGCTGTTTTTT. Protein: CASSHAVTMTGELFF.

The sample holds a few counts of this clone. The CDR3 bases are TGTGCCAGCTCAAGATCAGTGGCGGGGGAGGCTTCACCCCTCCACTTT. Translating it yields CASSRSVAGEASPLHF. V usage is TRBV18 and J usage is TRBJ1-6, with TRBD1 as a possible D gene (5 bases). The CDR3 totals 16 residues. Germline V gene lookup returns CDR1 KGHSH and CDR2 LQKENI. The V gene lost 5 bases and the J gene lost 9 bases, with 20 bases spanning the gap. Drawing the rest from reference TRBV18 and TRBJ1-6, the complete variable domain is NAGVMQNPRHLVRRRGQEARLRCSPMKGHSHVYWYRQLPEEGLKFMVYLQKENIIDESGMPKERFSAEFPKEGPSILRIQQVVRGDSAAYFCASSRSVAGEASPLHFGNGTRLTVT.

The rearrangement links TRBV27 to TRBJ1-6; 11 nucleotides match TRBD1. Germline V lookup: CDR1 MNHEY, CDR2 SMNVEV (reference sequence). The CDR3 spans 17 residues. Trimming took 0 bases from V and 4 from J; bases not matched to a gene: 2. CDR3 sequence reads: CASSLSGTGGYNSPLHF. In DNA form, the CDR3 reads TGTGCCAGCAGTTTATCAGGGACAGGGGGTTATAATTCACCCCTCCACTTT.

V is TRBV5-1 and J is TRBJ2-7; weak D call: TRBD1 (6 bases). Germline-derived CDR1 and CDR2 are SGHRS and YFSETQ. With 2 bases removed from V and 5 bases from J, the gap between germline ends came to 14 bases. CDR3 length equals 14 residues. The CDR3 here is CASSLGPRDNEQYF. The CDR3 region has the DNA TGCGCCAGCAGCTTAGGCCCCCGGGACAACGAGCAGTACTTC.

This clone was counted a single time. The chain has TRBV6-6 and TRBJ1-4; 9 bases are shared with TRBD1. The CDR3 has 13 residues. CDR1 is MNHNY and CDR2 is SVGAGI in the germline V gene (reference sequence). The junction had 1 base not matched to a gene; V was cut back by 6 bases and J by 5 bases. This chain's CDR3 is CASRDRGNEKLFF. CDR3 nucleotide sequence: TGTGCCAGCAGGGACAGGGGAAATGAAAAACTGTTTTTT.

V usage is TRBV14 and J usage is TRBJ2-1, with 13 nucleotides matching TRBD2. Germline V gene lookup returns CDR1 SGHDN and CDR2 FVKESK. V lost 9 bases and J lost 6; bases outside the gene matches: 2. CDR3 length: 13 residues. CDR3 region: CASGTSGTNEQFF. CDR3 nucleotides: TGTGCCAGTGGGACTAGCGGGACCAATGAGCAGTTCTTC.

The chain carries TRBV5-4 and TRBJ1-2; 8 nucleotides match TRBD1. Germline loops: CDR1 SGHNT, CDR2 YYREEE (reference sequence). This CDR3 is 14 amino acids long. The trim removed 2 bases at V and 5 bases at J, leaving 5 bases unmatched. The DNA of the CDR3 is TGTGCCAGCAGCTTAGACAGGGGAGGGTATGGCTACACCTTC. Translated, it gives CASSLDRGGYGYTF. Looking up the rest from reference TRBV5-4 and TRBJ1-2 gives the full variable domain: ETGVTQSPTHLIKTRGQQVTLRCSSQSGHNTVSWYQQALGQGPQFIFQYYREEENGRGNFPPRFSGLQFPNYSSELNVNALELDDSALYLCASSLDRGGYGYTFGSGTRLTVV.

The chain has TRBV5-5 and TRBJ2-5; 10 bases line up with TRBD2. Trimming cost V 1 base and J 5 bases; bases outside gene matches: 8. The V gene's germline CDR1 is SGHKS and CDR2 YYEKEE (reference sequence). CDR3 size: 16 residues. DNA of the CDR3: TGTGCCAGCAGCTTGAGTAAGCGGGGGGGCTTCGAGACCCAGTACTTC. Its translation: CASSLSKRGGFETQYF.

The CDR3 loop is CASSPAGGGEKLFF. DNA for the CDR3: TGTGCCAGCTCACCGGCAGGGGGCGGTGAAAAACTGTTTTTT. The V gene is TRBV18, the J gene TRBJ1-4, with 8 bases aligning to TRBD1. CDR3 length: 14 amino acids. The V gene end was trimmed by 3 bases and the J gene end by 7 bases; junction bases not matched to a gene: 4. Germline V gene data show CDR1 as KGHSH and CDR2 as LQKENI.

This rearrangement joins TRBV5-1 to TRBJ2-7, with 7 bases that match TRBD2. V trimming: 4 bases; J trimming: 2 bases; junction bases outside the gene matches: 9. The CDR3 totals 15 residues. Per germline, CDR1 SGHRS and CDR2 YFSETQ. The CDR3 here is CASSRGVGVPYEQYF. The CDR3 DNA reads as TGCGCCAGCAGCCGGGGGGTCGGAGTCCCCTACGAGCAGTACTTC.

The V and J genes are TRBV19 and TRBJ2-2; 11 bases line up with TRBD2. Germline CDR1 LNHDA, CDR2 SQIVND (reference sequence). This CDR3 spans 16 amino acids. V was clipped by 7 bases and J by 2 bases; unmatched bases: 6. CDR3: CASTGGTSGNTGELFF. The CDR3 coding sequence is TGTGCCAGTACCGGTGGGACTAGCGGTAACACCGGGGAGCTGTTTTTT.

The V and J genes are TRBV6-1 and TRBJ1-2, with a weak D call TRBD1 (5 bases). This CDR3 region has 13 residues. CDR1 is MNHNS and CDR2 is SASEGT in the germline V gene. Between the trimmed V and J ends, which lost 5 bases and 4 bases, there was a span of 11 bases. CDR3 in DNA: TGTGCCAGCAGTCCAACAGGCCCCTATGGCTACACCTTC. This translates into CASSPTGPYGYTF.

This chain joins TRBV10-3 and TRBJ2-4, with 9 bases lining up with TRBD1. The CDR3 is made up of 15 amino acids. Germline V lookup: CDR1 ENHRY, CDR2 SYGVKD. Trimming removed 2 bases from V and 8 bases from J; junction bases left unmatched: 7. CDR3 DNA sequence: TGTGCCATCAGTGAGATCCGGGACAGGGTAGACATTCAGTACTTC. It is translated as CAISEIRDRVDIQYF.

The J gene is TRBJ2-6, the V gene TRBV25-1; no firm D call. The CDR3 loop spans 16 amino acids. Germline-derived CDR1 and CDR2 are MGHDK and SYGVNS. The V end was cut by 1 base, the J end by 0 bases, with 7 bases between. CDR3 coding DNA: TGTGCCAGCAGTGAATTTTACAGCTCTGGGGCCAACGTCCTGACTTTC. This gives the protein CASSEFYSSGANVLTF.

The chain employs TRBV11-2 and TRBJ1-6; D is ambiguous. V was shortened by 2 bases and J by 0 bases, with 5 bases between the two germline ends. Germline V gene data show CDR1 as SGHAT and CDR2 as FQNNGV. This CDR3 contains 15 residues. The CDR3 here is CASSLRSSYNSPLHF. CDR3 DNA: TGTGCCAGCAGCTTACGGAGCTCCTATAATTCACCCCTCCACTTT.

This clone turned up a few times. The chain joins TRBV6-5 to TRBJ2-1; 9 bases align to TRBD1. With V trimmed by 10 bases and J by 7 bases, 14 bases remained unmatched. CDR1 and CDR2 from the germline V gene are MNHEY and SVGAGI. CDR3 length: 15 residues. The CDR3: CATSPTGGAWNEQFF. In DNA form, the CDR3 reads TGTGCCACCTCACCCACAGGGGGCGCCTGGAATGAGCAGTTCTTC.

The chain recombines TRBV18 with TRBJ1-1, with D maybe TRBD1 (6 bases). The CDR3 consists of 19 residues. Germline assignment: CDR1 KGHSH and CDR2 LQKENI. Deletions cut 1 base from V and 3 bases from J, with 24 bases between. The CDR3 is CASSPLNRPRLQGDTEAFF. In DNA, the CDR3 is TGTGCCAGCTCACCACTAAATAGGCCTCGGCTACAGGGAGACACTGAAGCTTTCTTT.